This T cell receptor beta chain was retrieved from a study of blood T cell repertoires in COVID-19. Germline values: CDR1 SGDLS, CDR2 YYNGEE. The germline V and J ends were trimmed by 3 bases and 6 bases, with 11 bases remaining between them. CDR3 size: 13 residues. How the authors handled the data: Amplification of reference gene primers was used by the study to estimate nucleated cell counts. Generated by immunoSEQ multiplex PCR, the TCRdb table keeps only in-frame clones and is missing some. For V, J and clone size, that table is used; D and trimming come from the DNA. The sample has about 16,000 clones; less than 90% are singletons.

The V and J genes are TRBV9 and TRBJ2-3, with D possibly TRBD1 on 7 matching bases. The sequenced material came from peripheral blood. The source is a woman of 80 years or more with COVID-19, enrolled during active disease. In DNA, the CDR3 is TGTGCCAGCAGCGCCAGGGGGGCGGATACGCAGTATTTT. This encodes CASSARGADTQYF.